This TCR beta chain was profiled in a study of CD8 T cells in ankylosing spondylitis. A remark on this clonotype: Its antigen is not identified.

Study observations and caveats: The authors reported significant enrichment of disease-linked clones in matched ankylosing spondylitis synovial fluid. Under 10 highly homologous variants formed a TCR beta motif that appeared characteristic of ankylosing spondylitis blood. Reports of some motif variants in reactive arthritis synovial fluid and blood predate this one.

Generation of TCR beta libraries employed quantitative 5'-RACE incorporating molecular barcodes. Via MiXCR, TCRdb re-called the 5' RACE reads, giving one row per CDR3 protein. This table has hundreds of thousands of distinct CDR3 sequences, approximately 11% appearing once. This TCR was sampled from a male donor with ankylosing spondylitis. Input material: blood, either unsorted or a sorted T cell fraction (not recorded which).

The CDR3 nucleotides read TGTGCCAGCAGATCGCTCAGGGGGTTCTCCTACAATGAGCAGTTCTTC. Amino acid sequence: CASRSLRGFSYNEQFF. This chain joins TRBV11-2 and TRBJ2-1; 7 bases fit TRBD1. J was trimmed by 0 bases and V by 6 bases; bases with no gene match: 8. This CDR3 comprises 16 residues. Germline loops: CDR1 SGHAT, CDR2 FQNNGV.